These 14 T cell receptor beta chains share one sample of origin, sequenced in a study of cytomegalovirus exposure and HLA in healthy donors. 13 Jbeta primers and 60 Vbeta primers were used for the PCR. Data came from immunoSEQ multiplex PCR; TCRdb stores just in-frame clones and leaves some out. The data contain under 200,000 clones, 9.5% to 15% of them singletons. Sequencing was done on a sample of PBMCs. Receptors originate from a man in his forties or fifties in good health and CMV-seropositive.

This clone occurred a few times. The CDR3 here is CASSPREGTYGYTF. Written as DNA, the CDR3 is TGTGCCAGCAGCCCCCGGGAGGGGACATATGGCTACACCTTC. This chain connects TRBV7-9 to TRBJ1-2; tentatively, D is TRBD1 (6 bases). Deletions cut 5 bases from V and 5 bases from J, with 15 bases between. CDR1 and CDR2 from the germline V gene are SEHNR and FQNEAQ (reference sequence). CDR3 length: 14 residues.

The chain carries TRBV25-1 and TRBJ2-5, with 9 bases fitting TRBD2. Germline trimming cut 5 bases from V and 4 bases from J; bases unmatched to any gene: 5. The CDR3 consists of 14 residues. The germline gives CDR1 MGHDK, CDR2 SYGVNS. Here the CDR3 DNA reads TGTGCCAGCAGTCTAGCGGGGAAGGGAGAGACCCAGTACTTC. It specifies CASSLAGKGETQYF.

In DNA, the CDR3 is TGTGCCAGCAGTCTAAACAGGGTGAACTATGGCTACACCTTC. It is translated as CASSLNRVNYGYTF. The V and J genes are TRBV27 and TRBJ1-2; weak D call: TRBD1 (6 bases). The CDR3 runs to 14 residues. The germline gives CDR1 MNHEY, CDR2 SMNVEV (reference sequence). Trimming removed 5 bases at V and 2 bases at J, with 12 bases between.

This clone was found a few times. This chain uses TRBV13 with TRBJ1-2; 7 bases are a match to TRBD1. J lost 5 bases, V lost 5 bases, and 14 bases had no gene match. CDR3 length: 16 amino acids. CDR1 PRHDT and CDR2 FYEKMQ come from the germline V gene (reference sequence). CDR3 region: CASSAGEGAPFYGYTF. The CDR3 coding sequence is TGTGCCAGCAGCGCCGGAGAGGGGGCGCCTTTTTATGGCTACACCTTC.

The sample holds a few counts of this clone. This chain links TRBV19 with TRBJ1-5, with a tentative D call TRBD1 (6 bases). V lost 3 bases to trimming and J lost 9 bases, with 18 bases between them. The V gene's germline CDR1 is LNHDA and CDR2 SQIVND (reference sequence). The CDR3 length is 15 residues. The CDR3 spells CASSIQDRPQGPQHF. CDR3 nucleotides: TGTGCCAGTAGTATTCAAGACAGGCCACAAGGGCCCCAGCATTTT.

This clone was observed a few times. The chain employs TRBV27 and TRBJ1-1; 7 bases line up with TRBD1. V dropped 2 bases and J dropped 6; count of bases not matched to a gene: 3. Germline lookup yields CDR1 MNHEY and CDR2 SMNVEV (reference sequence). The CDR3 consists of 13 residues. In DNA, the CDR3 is TGTGCCAGCAGTTTAGTTACAGGGGCTGAAGCTTTCTTT. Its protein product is CASSLVTGAEAFF.

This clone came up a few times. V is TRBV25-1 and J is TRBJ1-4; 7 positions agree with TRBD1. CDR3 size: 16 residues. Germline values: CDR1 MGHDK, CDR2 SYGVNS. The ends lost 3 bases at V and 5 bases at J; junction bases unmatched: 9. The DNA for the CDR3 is TGTGCCAGCAGTGACCCGAACCGGGACAGAAATGAAAAACTGTTTTTT. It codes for CASSDPNRDRNEKLFF.

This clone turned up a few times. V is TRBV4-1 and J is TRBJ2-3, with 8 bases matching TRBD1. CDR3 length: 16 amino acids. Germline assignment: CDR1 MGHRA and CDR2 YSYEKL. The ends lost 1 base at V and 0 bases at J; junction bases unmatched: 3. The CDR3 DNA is TGCGCCAGCAGCCAAGCGGACAGGGCGAGCACAGATACGCAGTATTTT. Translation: CASSQADRASTDTQYF.

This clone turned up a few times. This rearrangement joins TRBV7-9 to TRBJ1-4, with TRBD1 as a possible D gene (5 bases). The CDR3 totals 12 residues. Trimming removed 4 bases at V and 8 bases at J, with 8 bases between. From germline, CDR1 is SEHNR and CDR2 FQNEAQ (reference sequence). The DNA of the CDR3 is TGTGCCAGCAGCTCAAAGGGGGAAAAACTGTTTTTT. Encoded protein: CASSSKGEKLFF.

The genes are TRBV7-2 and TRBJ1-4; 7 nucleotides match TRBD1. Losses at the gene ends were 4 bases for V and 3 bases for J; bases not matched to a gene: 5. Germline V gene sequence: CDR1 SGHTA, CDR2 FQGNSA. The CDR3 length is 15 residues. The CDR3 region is CASSSGGQPNEKLFF. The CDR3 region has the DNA TGTGCCAGCAGCTCAGGGGGACAGCCTAATGAAAAACTGTTTTTT.

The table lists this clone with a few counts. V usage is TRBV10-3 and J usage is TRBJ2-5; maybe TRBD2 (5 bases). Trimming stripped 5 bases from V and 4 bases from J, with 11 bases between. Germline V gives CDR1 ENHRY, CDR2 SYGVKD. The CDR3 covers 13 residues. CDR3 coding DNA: TGTGCCATCAGTCAGGACTTGGGAGAGACCCAGTACTTC. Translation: CAISQDLGETQYF.

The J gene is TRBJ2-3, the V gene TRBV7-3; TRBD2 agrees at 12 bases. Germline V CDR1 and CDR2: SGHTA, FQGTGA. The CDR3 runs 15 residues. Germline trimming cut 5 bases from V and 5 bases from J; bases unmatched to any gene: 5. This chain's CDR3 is CASSVTSGGGDTQYF. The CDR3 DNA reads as TGTGCCAGCAGCGTGACTAGCGGGGGAGGAGATACGCAGTATTTT.

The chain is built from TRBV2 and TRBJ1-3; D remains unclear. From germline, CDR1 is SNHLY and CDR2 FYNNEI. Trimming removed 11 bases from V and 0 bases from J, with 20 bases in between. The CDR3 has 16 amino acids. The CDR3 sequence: CAPYCAFNVSGNTIYF. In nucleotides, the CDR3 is TGTGCCCCCTACTGTGCCTTTAACGTCTCTGGAAACACCATATATTTT.

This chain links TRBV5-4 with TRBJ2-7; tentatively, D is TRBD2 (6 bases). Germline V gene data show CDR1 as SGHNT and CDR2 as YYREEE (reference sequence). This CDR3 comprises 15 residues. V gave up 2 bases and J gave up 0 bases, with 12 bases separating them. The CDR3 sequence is CASSLGGASSYEQYV. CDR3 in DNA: TGTGCCAGCAGCTTAGGAGGGGCGAGCTCCTACGAGCAGTACGTC.